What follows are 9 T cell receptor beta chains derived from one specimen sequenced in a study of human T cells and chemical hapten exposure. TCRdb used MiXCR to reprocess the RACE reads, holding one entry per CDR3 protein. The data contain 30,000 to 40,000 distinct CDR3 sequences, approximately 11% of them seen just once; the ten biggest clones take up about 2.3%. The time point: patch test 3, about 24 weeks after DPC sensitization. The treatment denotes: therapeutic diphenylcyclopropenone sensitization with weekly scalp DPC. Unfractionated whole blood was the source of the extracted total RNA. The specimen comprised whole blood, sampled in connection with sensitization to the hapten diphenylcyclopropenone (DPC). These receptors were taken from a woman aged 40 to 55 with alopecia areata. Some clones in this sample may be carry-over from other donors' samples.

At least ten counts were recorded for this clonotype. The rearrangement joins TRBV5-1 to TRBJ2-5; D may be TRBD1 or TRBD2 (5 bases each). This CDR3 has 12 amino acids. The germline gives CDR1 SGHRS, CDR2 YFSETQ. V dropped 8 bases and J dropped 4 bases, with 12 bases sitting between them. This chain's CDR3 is CASRGAGETQYF. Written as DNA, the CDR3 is TGCGCCAGTAGGGGAGCCGGAGAGACCCAGTACTTC.

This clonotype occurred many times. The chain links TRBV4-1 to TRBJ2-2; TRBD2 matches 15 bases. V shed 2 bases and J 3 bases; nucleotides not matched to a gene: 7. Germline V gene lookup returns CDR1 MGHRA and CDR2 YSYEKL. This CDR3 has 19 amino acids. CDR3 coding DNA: TGCGCCAGCAGCCAACCCGGACTAGCGGGAGGGCCTGACACCGGGGAGCTGTTTTTT. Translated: CASSQPGLAGGPDTGELFF.

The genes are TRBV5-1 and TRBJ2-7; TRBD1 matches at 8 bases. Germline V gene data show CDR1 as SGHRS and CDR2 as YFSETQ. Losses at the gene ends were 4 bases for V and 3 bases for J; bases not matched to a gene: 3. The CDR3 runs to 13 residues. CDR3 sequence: CASSGGQGYEQYF. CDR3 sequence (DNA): TGCGCCAGCAGCGGTGGACAGGGCTACGAGCAGTACTTC.

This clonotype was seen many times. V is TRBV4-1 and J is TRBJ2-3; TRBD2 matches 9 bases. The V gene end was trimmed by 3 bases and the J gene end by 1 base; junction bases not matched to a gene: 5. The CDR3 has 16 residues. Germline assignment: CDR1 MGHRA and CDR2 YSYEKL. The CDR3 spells CASSHQAGGGTDTQYF. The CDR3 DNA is TGCGCCAGCAGCCACCAAGCGGGAGGAGGCACAGATACGCAGTATTTT.

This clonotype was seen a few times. CDR3 DNA: TGCAGTGCTAGGGGCACAGATACGCAGTATTTT. Translating gives CSARGTDTQYF. V gene TRBV20-1 combines with J gene TRBJ2-3; D remains unclear. This CDR3 contains 11 residues. The V gene lost 3 bases and the J gene lost 1 base, with 2 bases spanning the gap. Germline-derived CDR1 and CDR2 are DFQATT and SNEGSKA (reference sequence).

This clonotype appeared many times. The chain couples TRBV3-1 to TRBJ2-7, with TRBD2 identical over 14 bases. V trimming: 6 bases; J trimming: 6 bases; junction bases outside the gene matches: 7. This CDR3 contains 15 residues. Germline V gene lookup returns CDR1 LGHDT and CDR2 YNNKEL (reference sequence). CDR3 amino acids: CASSPGLAGGREQYF. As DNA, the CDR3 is TGTGCCAGCAGTCCCGGACTAGCGGGAGGTCGCGAGCAGTACTTC.

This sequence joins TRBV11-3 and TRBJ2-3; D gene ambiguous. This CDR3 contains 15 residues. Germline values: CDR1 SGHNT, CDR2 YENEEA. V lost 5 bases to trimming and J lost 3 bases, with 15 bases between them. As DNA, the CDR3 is TGTGCCAGCAGCAGCACGGGCCTGGGGACAGATACGCAGTATTTT. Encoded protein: CASSSTGLGTDTQYF.

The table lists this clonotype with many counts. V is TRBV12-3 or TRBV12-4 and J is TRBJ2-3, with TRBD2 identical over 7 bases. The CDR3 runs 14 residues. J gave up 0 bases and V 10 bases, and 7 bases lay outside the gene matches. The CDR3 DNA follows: TGTGCCACCGGGGAGGGAGGGAGCACAGATACGCAGTATTTT. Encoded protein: CATGEGGSTDTQYF.

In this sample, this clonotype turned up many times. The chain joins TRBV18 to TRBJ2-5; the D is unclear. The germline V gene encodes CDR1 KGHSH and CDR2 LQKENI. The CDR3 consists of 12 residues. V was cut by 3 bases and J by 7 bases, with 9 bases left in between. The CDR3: CASSPTRATQYF. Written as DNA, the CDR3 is TGTGCCAGCTCACCGACAAGGGCGACCCAGTACTTC.